This T cell receptor (beta chain) was sequenced for a study of vaccination and CD4 T cells after COVID-19 (dated by TCRdb to 2021 to 2024). In the study overall: Every convalescent patient had a positive nasal swab PCR test for SARS-CoV-2, with mild disease in under ten patients and severe disease in one. In the convalescent cohort there were six males and four females, among whom were two Hispanic individuals, seven Caucasians, two Asians and one multiracial person. Two doses of either the Pfizer-BioNTech BNT162b2 vaccine (n=8) or the Moderna mRNA-1273 vaccine (n=2) were administered to participants. Post-COVID blood samples were collected from convalescent patients a median of roughly 100 days after diagnosis, with a range of roughly 30 to 161 days. Post-vaccine blood samples were obtained a median of around 67 days after the second vaccine dose, with a range of about 14 to 250 days. Culture stimuli were overlapping spike peptide pools from SARS-CoV-2 and from the common cold coronaviruses HCoV-NL63, HCoV-OC43 and HCoV-229E. Control cultures received a CEFX viral epitope pool as the positive control, an HIV-1 Nef peptide pool as the negative control, or no peptide. The spike-specific CD4+ TCR repertoire was compared before and after mRNA vaccination in fewer than eleven COVID-19 convalescent patients and a handful of infection-naive healthy vaccine recipients.

In light of the paper, this sample's treatment or condition label describes: approximately 10-day PBMC culture with coronavirus spike peptide pools or control peptides (ViraFEST assay). The study used the ViraFEST assay, which expanded antigen-specific T cells with peptide pools and then identified expanded clonotypes by TCR sequencing. The convalescent patients' positive SARS-CoV-2 PCR tests were from March to December 2020, which was before the Alpha, Beta and Delta variants emerged in the United States. About 1.8 million PBMCs per well were cultured in IMDM with approximately 5.2% human AB serum and 8 to 10 IU/ml IL-2, plus 10 ug/ml peptide pools. Half of the culture medium was replaced with fresh IL-2-containing medium on days 3 and 7. CD4+ T cells were isolated after approximately ten days of culture through negative selection using the EasySep CD4+ T cell isolation kit. Ficoll-Paque Plus gradient centrifugation was used to isolate PBMCs from whole blood, and the isolated PBMCs were then either used fresh or cryopreserved at -140C. Triplicate wells were generally used for each culture condition.

This clonotype was seen a handful of times. It has no known antigen specificity. One base away there is no much larger clone; base qualities are not given. On the study overall, not on this receptor specifically: Among the post-vaccine SARS-CoV-2-reactive clones in convalescent patients, a median 86.3% showed up only after vaccination, which suggests vaccine-specific priming. The median count of SARS-CoV-2-reactive clonotypes went up from some 23 after infection to around 38 after vaccination, although the change was not significant. Relatively few convalescent patients were included in the study, and early timepoints after natural infection were not analyzed. Of the vaccine-specific clones in convalescent patients, 304 of 307, or nearly all, reacted only to SARS-CoV-2 spike and did not cross-react with common cold coronaviruses.

According to the germline V gene, CDR1 reads KGHDR and CDR2 reads SFDVKD. The CDR3 sequence holds 15 residues, the cysteine and phenylalanine included. The kept DNA is CDR3 alone, 45 bases in frame from the first base. The V end gives up 4 bases and the J end 8 bases, leaving 9 bases in the junction not matched to a gene. The library was made by PCR. TCR sequencing of DNA from cultured CD4+ T cells used the Oncomine TCR Beta short-read assay at the Johns Hopkins FTIC core. The QIAamp micro DNA kit was used to extract genomic DNA from the cultured CD4+ T cells. Oncomine TCR Beta libraries from cultured CD4+ T cells were pooled with unique dual indexes and sequenced on an Illumina iSeq 100. Concerning the study's data processing: Non-productive sequences were removed, and CDR3s not starting with C, not ending with F or W, or shorter than 7 amino acids were discarded. Antigen-specific clonotypes were identified using the MANAFEST web application through comparison of peptide-stimulated wells with reference and other culture wells. An FDR below 0.05, an odds ratio above 5, and a productive frequency above 0.1% in at least two of three replicate wells were required for clones to be considered positive. A clonotype was classed as cross-reactive if the clonotype showed significant expansion both in SARS-CoV-2 spike wells and in at least one common cold coronavirus spike condition. Using R version 3.6.1, CDR3 homology was evaluated through Levenshtein distances (stringdist) along with unrooted phylogenetic trees (ape). The raw public data were reprocessed by TCRdb itself: fastp quality trimming at Q25, MiXCR clonotype calling, in-frame beta chains only. Records with the same CDR3 protein are collapsed into one entry carrying the most frequent genes and DNA. TCRdb, not the authors, supplied the V and J calls. The sample data list approximately 13,000 distinct CDR3 sequences, and around 50% of these were observed just once. The ten most abundant clones make up more than 15% of the sample.

The sequence links TRBV24-1 to TRBJ1-4, and 7 junction bases match TRBD1. The clonotype comes from a human donor who had recovered from COVID-19. Sequenced input: CD4+ T cells from blood, cultured in vitro. The CDR3 region: CATSDPRDSLEKLFF. The DNA sequence follows: TGTGCCACCAGTGACCCCAGGGACAGCCTCGAAAAACTGTTTTTT.